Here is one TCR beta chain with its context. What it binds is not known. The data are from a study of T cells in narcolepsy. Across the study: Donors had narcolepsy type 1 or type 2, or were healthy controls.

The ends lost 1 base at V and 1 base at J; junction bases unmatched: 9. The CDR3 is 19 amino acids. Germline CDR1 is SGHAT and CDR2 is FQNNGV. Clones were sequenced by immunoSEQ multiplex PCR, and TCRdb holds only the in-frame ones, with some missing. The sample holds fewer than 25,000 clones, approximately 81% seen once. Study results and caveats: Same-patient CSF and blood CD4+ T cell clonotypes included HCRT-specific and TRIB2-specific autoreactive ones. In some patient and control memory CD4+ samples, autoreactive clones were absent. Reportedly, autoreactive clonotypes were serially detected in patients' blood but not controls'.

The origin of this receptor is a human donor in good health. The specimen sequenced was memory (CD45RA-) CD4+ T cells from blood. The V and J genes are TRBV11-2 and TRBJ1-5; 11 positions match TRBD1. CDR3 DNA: TGTGCCAGCAGCTTAGTGGGGTACGGGACAGGGGGGAGCAATCAGCCCCAGCATTTT. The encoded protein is CASSLVGYGTGGSNQPQHF.